The entry below gives a single T cell receptor (beta chain) sequence along with its context. Under the authors' procedure: Researchers report that nucleated cell counts were estimated from reference gene primer amplification. Some clones are missing from TCRdb's copy, which holds only in-frame ones; the method was immunoSEQ multiplex PCR. D and trimming come from the DNA, and the V and J calls and clone size come from that table. This sample has 240,000 or so clones, with around 83% found just once. This sample is part of a study of blood T cell repertoires in COVID-19. The wider study: COVID-19 samples, acute and convalescent, were from the United States, Italy and Spain.

Germline V lookup: CDR1 SGHTA, CDR2 FQGTGA. The CDR3 is 17 amino acids. With 2 bases removed from V and 0 bases from J, the gap between germline ends came to 14 bases. The clonotype originates from a man aged 25-45 years who had recovered from COVID-19. V is TRBV7-3 and J is TRBJ2-1, with D perhaps TRBD2 (7 bases). What was sequenced was peripheral blood. This CDR3 reads CASSLSAGASSYNEQFF. The DNA of the CDR3 is TGTGCCAGCAGCTTATCGGCGGGGGCAAGCTCCTACAATGAGCAGTTCTTC.